Listed here is a single TCR beta chain. As yet, its antigen is unknown. The germline V and J ends were trimmed by 7 bases and 10 bases, with 22 bases remaining between them. The CDR3 consists of 14 residues. Germline V lookup: CDR1 MDHEN, CDR2 SYDVKM. These data belong to a study of T cell responses to AZD1222 COVID-19 vaccine. Profiled with immunoSEQ multiplex PCR; TCRdb holds only in-frame clones, not every one. This table has around 110,000 clones, approximately 93% appearing once. Study-wide results and limits: Rises in breadth and depth of Spike-specific TCRs came after two AZD1222 doses. Repertoires were obtained solely post-peak T cell response.

Source: peripheral blood, taken on day 0 of AZD1222 vaccination. The receptor's source is an adult in good health. The rearrangement links TRBV28 to TRBJ2-5; possibly TRBD2 for D (6 bases). The CDR3 region has the DNA TGTGCCAGCACCACGAATCTGGACCGGCGGGACCAGTACTTC. This sequence encodes CASTTNLDRRDQYF.